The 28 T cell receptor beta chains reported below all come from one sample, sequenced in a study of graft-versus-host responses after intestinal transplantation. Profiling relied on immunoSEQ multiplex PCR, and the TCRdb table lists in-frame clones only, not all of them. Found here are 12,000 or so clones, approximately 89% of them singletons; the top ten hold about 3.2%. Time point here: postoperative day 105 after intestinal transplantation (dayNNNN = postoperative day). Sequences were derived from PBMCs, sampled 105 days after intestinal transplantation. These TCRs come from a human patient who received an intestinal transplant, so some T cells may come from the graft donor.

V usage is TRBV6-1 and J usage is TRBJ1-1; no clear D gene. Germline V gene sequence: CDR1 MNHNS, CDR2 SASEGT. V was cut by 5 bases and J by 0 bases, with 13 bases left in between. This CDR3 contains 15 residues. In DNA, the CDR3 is TGTGCCAGCAGTTCCCGGCACACCATGAACACTGAAGCTTTCTTT. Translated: CASSSRHTMNTEAFF.

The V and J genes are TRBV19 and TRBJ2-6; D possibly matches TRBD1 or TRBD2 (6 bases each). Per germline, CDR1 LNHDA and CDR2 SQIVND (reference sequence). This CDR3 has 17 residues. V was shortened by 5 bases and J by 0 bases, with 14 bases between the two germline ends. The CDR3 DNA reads TGTGCCAGTAGTGGGGCGGGACAAATCTCTGGGGCCAACGTCCTGACTTTC. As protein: CASSGAGQISGANVLTF.

The DNA of the CDR3 is TGCGCCAGCAGCCCAGAAGGGGGTATTAGTTGGACAGGGGAGACCCAGTACTTC. Amino acid sequence: CASSPEGGISWTGETQYF. The chain carries TRBV4-1 and TRBJ2-5; 8 nucleotides agree with TRBD1. V was clipped by 4 bases and J by 5 bases; unmatched bases: 18. Germline CDR1 is MGHRA and CDR2 is YSYEKL. The CDR3 is made up of 18 amino acids.

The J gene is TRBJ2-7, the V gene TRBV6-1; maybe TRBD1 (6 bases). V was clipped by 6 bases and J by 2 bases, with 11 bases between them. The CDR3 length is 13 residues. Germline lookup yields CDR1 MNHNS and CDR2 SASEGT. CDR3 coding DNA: TGTGCCAGCAGCGATCAGGGGACCTACGAGCAGTACTTC. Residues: CASSDQGTYEQYF.

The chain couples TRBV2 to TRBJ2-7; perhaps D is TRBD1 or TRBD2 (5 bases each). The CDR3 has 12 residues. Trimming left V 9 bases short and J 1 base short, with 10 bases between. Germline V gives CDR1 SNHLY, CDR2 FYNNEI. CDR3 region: CASGTGSYEQYF. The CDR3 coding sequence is TGTGCCAGTGGGACGGGTTCCTACGAGCAGTACTTC.

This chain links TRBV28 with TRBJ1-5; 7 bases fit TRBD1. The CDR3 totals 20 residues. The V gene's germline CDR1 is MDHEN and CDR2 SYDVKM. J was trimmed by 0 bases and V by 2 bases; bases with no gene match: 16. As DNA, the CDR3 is TGTGCCAGCAGTTTACAGGGGGGGTGGGCCCCGGGGTATAGCAATCAGCCCCAGCATTTT. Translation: CASSLQGGWAPGYSNQPQHF.

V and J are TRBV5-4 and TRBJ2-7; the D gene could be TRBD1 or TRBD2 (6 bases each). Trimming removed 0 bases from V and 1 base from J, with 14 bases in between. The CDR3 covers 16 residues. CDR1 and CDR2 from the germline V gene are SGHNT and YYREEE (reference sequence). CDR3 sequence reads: CASSLAGGGPSYEQYF. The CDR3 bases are TGTGCCAGCAGCTTGGCCGGGGGCGGGCCGTCCTACGAGCAGTACTTC.

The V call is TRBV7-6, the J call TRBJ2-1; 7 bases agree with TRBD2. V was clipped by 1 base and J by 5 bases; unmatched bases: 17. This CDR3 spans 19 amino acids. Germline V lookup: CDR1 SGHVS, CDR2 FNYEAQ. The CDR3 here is CASSLEVAGEPFLHNEQFF. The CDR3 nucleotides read TGTGCCAGCAGCTTAGAGGTGGCGGGGGAACCCTTTTTGCACAATGAGCAGTTCTTC.

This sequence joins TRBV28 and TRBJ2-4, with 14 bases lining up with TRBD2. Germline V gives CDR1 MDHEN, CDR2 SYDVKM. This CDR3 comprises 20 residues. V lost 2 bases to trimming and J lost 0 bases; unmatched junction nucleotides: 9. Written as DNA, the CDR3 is TGTGCCAGCAGTTTAGGACTAGCGGGGGGCCTGAAGCTAGCCAAAAACATTCAGTACTTC. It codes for CASSLGLAGGLKLAKNIQYF.

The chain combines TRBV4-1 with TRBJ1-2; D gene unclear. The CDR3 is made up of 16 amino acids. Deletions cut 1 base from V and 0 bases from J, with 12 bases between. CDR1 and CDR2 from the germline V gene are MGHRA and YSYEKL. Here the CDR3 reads CASSQVSSAANYGYTF. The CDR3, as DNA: TGCGCCAGCAGCCAAGTGAGTTCCGCTGCTAACTATGGCTACACCTTC.

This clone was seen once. CDR3 in DNA: TGTGCCAGCTCACCGCCAGCGGGAGACGGCACAGATACGCAGTATTTT. The encoded protein is CASSPPAGDGTDTQYF. The rearrangement links TRBV18 to TRBJ2-3; 8 bases align to TRBD2. Germline trimming cut 3 bases from V and 1 base from J; bases unmatched to any gene: 6. The germline V gene has CDR1 KGHSH and CDR2 LQKENI. CDR3 length equals 16 residues.

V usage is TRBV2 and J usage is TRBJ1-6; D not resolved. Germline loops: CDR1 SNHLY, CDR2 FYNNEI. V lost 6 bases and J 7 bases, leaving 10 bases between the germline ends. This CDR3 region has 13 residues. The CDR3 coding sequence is TGTGCCAGCAGAAACGGGAACAATTCACCCCTCCACTTT. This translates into CASRNGNNSPLHF.

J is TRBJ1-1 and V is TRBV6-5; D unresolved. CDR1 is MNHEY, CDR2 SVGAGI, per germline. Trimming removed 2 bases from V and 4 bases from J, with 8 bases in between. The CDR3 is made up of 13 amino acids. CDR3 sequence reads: CASSYEESTEAFF. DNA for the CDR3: TGTGCCAGCAGTTACGAGGAGAGCACTGAAGCTTTCTTT.

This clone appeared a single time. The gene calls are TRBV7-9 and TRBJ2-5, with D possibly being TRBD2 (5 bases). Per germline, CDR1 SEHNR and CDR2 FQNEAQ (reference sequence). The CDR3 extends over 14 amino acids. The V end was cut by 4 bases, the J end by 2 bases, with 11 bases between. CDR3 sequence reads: CASSWLPGQETQYF. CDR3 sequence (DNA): TGTGCCAGCAGCTGGCTGCCGGGGCAAGAGACCCAGTACTTC.

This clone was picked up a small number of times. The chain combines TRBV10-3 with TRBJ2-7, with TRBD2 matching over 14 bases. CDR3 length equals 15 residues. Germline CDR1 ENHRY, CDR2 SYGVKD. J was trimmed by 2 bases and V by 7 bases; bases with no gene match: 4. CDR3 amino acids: CAINQGLAGAYEQYF. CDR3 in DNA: TGTGCCATCAACCAGGGACTAGCGGGAGCCTACGAGCAGTACTTC.

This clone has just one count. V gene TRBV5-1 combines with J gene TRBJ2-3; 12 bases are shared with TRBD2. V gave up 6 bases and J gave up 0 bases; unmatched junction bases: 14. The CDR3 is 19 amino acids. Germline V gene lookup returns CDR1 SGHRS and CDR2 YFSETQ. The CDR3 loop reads CASKRQVYGTSGSTDTQYF. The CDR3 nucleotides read TGCGCCAGCAAGAGGCAGGTGTACGGGACTAGCGGGAGCACAGATACGCAGTATTTT.

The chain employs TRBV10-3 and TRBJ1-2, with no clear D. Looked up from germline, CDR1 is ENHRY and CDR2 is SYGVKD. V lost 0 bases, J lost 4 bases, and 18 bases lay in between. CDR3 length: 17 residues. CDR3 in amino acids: CAISESRTGVWGYGYTF. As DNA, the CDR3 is TGTGCCATCAGTGAGTCCAGGACCGGGGTGTGGGGCTATGGCTACACCTTC.

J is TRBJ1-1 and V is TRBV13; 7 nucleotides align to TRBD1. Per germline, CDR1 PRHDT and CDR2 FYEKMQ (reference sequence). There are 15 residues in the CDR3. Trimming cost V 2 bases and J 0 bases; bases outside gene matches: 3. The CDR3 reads CASSLMGQMNTEAFF. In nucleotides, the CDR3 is TGTGCCAGCAGCTTAATGGGACAGATGAACACTGAAGCTTTCTTT.

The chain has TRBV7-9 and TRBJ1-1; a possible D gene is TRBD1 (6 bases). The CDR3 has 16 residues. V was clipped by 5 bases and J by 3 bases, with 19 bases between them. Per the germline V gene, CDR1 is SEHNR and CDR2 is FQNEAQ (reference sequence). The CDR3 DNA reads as TGTGCCAGCAGCCCATACAGGGAAGAGTGGGACACTGAAGCTTTCTTT. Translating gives CASSPYREEWDTEAFF.

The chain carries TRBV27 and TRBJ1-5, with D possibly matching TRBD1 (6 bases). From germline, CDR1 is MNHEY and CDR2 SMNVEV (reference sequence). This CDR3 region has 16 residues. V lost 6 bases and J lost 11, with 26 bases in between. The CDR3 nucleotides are TGTGCCAGCAGCCCAACCGGACAGTGGAAAAGGGAGGCCCAGCATTTT. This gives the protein CASSPTGQWKREAQHF.

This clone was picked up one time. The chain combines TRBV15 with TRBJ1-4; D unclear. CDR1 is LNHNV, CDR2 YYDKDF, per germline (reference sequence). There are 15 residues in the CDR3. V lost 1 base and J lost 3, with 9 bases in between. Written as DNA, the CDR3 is TGTGCCACCAGCAGAGGCCGGGGAGCTAATGAAAAACTGTTTTTT. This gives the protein CATSRGRGANEKLFF.

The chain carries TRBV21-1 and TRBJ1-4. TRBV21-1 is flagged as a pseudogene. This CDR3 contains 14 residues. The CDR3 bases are TGTGCCAGCTATGTGGACGGCGGCAGGGAAAAACTGTTTTTT. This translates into CASYVDGGREKLFF.

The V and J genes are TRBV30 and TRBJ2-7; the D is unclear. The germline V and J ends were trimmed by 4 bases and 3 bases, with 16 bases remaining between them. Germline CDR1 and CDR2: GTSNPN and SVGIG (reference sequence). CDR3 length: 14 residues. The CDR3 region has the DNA TGTGCCTGGAATAGTGGCGGTGGGGTCTACGAGCAGTACTTC. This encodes CAWNSGGGVYEQYF.

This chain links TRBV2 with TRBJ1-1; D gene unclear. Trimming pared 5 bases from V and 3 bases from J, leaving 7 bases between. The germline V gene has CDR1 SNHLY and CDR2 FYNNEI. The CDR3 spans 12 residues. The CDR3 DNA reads TGTGCCAGCAGTCCGACTTACACTGAAGCTTTCTTT. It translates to CASSPTYTEAFF.

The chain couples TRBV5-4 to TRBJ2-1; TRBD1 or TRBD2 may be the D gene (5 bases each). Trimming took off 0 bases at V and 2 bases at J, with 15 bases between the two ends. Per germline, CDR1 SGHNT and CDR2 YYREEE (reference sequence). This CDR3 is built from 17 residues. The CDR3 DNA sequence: TGTGCCAGCAGCTTGGCTGTTTTCGGGGACCCCTACAATGAGCAGTTCTTC. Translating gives CASSLAVFGDPYNEQFF.

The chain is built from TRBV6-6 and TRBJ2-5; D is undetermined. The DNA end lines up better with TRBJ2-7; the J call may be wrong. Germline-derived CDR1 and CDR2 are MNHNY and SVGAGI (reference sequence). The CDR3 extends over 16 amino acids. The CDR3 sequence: CASSYSIGRSSYEQYF. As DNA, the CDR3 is TGTGCCAGCAGTTACTCGATAGGCAGGAGCTCCTACGAGCAGTACTTC.

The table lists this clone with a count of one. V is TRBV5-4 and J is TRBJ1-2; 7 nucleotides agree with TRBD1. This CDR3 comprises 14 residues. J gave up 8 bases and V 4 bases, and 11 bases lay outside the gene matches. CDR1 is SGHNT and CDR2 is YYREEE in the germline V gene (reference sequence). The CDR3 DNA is TGTGCCAGCAGCCCCGATGACAGGGCCAGAGGCTACACCTTC. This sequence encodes CASSPDDRARGYTF.

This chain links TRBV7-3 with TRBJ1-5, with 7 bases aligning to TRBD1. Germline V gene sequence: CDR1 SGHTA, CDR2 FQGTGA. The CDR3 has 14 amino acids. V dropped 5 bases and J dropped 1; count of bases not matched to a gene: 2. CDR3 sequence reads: CASSQDRSNQPQHF. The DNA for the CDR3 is TGTGCCAGCAGCCAGGACAGGAGCAATCAGCCCCAGCATTTT.